This T cell receptor beta chain was profiled in a study of cytomegalovirus exposure and HLA in healthy donors (dated by TCRdb to 2016 to 2017). Regarding the complete study: In an earlier analysis of 450 to 750 of the donors, around 290 Gb of sequence data and approximately 120 million unique TCR beta sequences from about 179 million T cells were reported. An early release that covered roughly 600 HLA-typed donors contained around 300 gigabases of sequencing data and approximately 85 million unique TCR sequences. The genetic ancestry cluster associated with self-reported Caucasian donors included 81% of the approximately 430 genotyped donors. The study aimed to test whether signatures of past pathogen exposure could be identified by cataloging public T cell receptors. The T cell repertoires of several hundred subjects were profiled by immunosequencing and related to cytomegalovirus serostatus. Besides the first cohort of some 670 subjects, a separate validation cohort made up of 120 or so different subjects was used. To predict cytomegalovirus infection status, the study combined high-throughput TCR immunosequencing, statistical association of individual TCRs with disease status, and machine learning. A later analysis re-examined previously published TCR beta repertoires from about 700 donors and added high-resolution HLA genotyping to investigate patterns of TCR occurrence. In the later analysis, no new phenotypic data were used to find candidate immune exposures; instead, reliance was placed on TCR beta sequences and their occurrence across donors. To decide whether each TCR beta V gene segment behaved as functional or pseudogenic, an earlier analysis of approximately 600 of the donors relied on high-throughput TCR beta sequencing. Alongside the repertoire data, information on donor age, sex, ethnicity and CMV serostatus was compiled. A later genetic analysis took genome-wide SNP genotypes for about 65% of the 666 donors and used that subset as a discovery cohort. All discovery cohort repertoires had been generated using a single sequencing platform. Both class I and class II loci were covered by HLA typing, at four-digit resolution. The number of typed donors differed by locus: about 620-630 for A, B, C, DRB1 and DQB1; some 500 for DQA1; some 610 for DPA1; and 400 to 480 for DPB1. About 5 DR-DQ haplotypes were handled as single units for association and clustering, since linkage in the cohort was strong. Among about 390 genotyped donors of the cohort, an average of roughly 240,000 unique TCR beta nucleotide sequences were sequenced per donor, around a sixth of them non-productive.

The receptor library was made with the immunoSEQ multiplex PCR assay. For the multiplex PCR, a mixture combining 60 forward primers for TCR Vbeta segments and 13 reverse primers for TCR Jbeta segments was used. Amplification of the CDR3 region of rearranged TCR beta genes was performed with a multiplex PCR assay on genomic DNA. On the Illumina HiSeq System, the amplified TCR beta libraries were sequenced as 87-base-pair reads. From the authors' description of their analysis: In a later analysis, some 80 million unique TCR beta chains were counted across the roughly 700 repertoires, and about 9.9 million of these chains were shared by at least two donors. To remove PCR and sequencing errors, raw reads were error-corrected and collapsed into unique sequences using a nearest-neighbor algorithm that merged closely related sequences. To assign V, D and J gene segments, CDR3 sequences were aligned to IMGT reference sequences. For a sequence to be retained, at least a six-nucleotide match to both a V gene segment and a J gene segment was required. A rearrangement counted as productive if the CDR3 had no stop codons and remained in frame with V and J, and every other rearrangement counted as non-productive. CDR3 was defined by IMGT convention, running from the second conserved V-encoded cysteine to the conserved J-encoded phenylalanine. The earlier analysis of approximately 590 of the donors excluded any sequence lacking an unambiguous match to a single V gene segment. In an earlier analysis of around 600 of the donors, V segments were called functional above 56.7% productive rearrangements and were called segregating when the between-donor standard deviation exceeded 5%. A statistical classification framework was built to diagnose cytomegalovirus status from the catalog of TCR beta chain sequences. In a later analysis, V and J genes were assigned by comparing TCR nucleotide sequences against IMGT/GENE-DB human TR gene sequences. In a later analysis, CDR3 sequences and most-parsimonious VDJ recombination scenarios were assigned using the TCRdist pipeline. A later analysis defined each TCR beta chain by its CDR3 amino acid sequence plus V-gene family, and excluded reads lacking a unique V-gene family. In a later analysis, 500 to 700 highly shared, low-generation-probability nucleotide sequences were removed to address suspected cross-contamination and a sequencing artifact. In a later analysis, a clonal expansion index was calculated for each public chain from normalized within-repertoire ranks of inferred template counts. Generation probabilities in a later analysis came from a VDJ recombination model fitted to out-of-frame rearrangements, and those results were checked against IGoR. In a later analysis, TCR-TCR, TCR-HLA and TCR-CMV co-occurrence was scored with hypergeometric tests, and a repertoire-size bias correction was applied to TCR pairs. To estimate false discovery rates, a later analysis permuted the HLA or CMV assignments 20 times. In a later analysis, co-occurring TCRs were grouped using DBSCAN, with TCRdist sequence similarity added in when clustering inside HLA-allele-positive subsets. For co-occurrence clustering, repertoires with fewer than 30,000 or more than 120,000 public chains were excluded, along with four to six repertoires with anomalous nucleotide sharing. In its TCRdb copy, this immuneACCESS table keeps in-frame sequences only and misses some clones. Where compared with another copy, unresolved V genes explain less than half of these, and the others have no known cause. D and trimming come from the DNA, and the V and J calls and clone size come from that table. Recorded for this sample are under 200,000 clones; around 63% of them occurred a single time. Around 4.5% of the sample comes from the top ten.

Comment on this clone: Its specific antigen is unknown. Base qualities are missing; no much larger clone stands one base away.

The cohort consisted of 670 or so healthy bone marrow donors. Cohort members were all nominally healthy when sampled, although unrecorded immune exposures were likely present. The donor was CMV seropositive and belonged to the group of 250 to 300 seropositive cohort members. Each donor provided a peripheral blood sample, and peripheral blood mononuclear cells were used for TCR beta sequencing. Genomic DNA extraction from the blood cell samples was performed with the Qiagen DNeasy Blood Extraction Kit. The germline V gene (reference sequence) sets CDR1 to GTSNPN and CDR2 to SVGIG. V is cut by 6 bases and J by 4 bases, and the space between the germline ends is 21 bases. The CDR3 goes from the cysteine to the phenylalanine over 15 residues. The only DNA kept is the CDR3, 45 bases in frame from the first base. What the study reported, not specific to this receptor: A further reported finding was that TCR beta sequences accurately predicted the HLA-A and HLA-B alleles for most subjects in the first cohort. The sequencing pipeline was judged likely to have produced a cluster of highly shared sequence variants as a technical artifact. An earlier analysis of approximately 570 of the donors showed that most TCR beta V segments appeared in productive rearrangements either about 87% or about 30% of the time, which broadly matched IMGT annotations. Most TCR sequences were seen in very few donors, while some public TCRs were found in many individuals. An association between a missense DCLRE1C variant and V-gene and J-gene trimming of TCR beta chains was found in a later genetic analysis and replicated in an independent cohort. Strong co-occurrence of HLA alleles, especially DR and DQ, made assigning TCR associations to individual alleles difficult. Because HLA typing was unavailable for some donors at each locus, only the typed subset was used in association tests. The classifier was reported to diagnose cytomegalovirus status with high specificity and sensitivity in both the original and validation cohorts. The cohort was sequenced for TCR beta chains only, and without alpha or paired-chain data the features that could be detected were limited. It was suggested by the authors that the approach could potentially be generalized to other disease states and immunological phenotypes. Three of the identified cytomegalovirus-associated TCR beta chains were confirmed in vitro to be specific for cytomegalovirus antigens. The earlier analysis of about 600 of the donors excluded about 16 rarely observed V segments, including chromosome 9 orphons, because counts were too low. The presence/absence analyses assumed that sequencing depth was roughly uniform across donors, and that assumption may not be true. The 87-base-pair reads could not distinguish some IMGT-functional V segments, including TRBV6-2 and TRBV6-3, so those segments were excluded. A later analysis found that HLA-associated TCR beta chains were more clonally expanded and had lower generation probabilities than equally common non-associated chains. The study gave a list of 150 to 200 TCR beta chains associated with cytomegalovirus. In a later genetic analysis, fewer N-insertions in productive TCRs were reported among donors in an Asian-associated ancestry cluster than the approximately 710-donor mean. In a later analysis, TCR association rates were found to vary across HLA loci, with the most associated TCRs seen for DRB1 alleles and the fewest for HLA-C alleles. A later analysis associated 15,000 or so TCR beta sequences with specific HLA alleles at a false discovery rate of 0.05. Several of the top co-occurrence clusters appeared to be linked to parvovirus B19, influenza, CMV and Epstein-Barr virus, according to a later analysis. The only immune exposure information available for the cohort was CMV serostatus. Most CMV-associated TCR beta chains appeared to be HLA-restricted in a later analysis, and the HLA associations seemed to be driven largely by CMV exposure. Linkage disequilibrium might explain the correlated functional status among segregating V segments, but an unknown experimental factor could not be excluded.

In this chain, TRBV30 is recombined with TRBJ2-5; perhaps TRBD2 is the D gene, with 5 bases matching. This clonotype originated in a young woman in good health and CMV-seropositive. The material sequenced was PBMCs. The sequenced DNA: TGTGCCTGCGCCCTGACTAAACTAGGACGAGAGACCCAGTACTTC. Translated, it gives CACALTKLGRETQYF.